Listed below are T cell receptor beta chains from one sample, sequenced in a study of shared clonotypes between healthy human individuals. Assay: immunoSEQ multiplex PCR; the TCRdb copy retains only in-frame clones and omits some. The sample holds around 2.1 million clones, under 95% seen once. Material: naive CD8+ T cells from PBMCs. Receptors originate from a man younger than 35 in good health. Some clones in this sample may be carry-over from other donors' samples. Each CDR3 is given with its conserved first and last residue. Each record gives: J gene, V gene, CDR3 length, CDR3 protein.

J: TRBJ2-1; V: TRBV29-1; length: 14; CDR3: CSAYTGTSAFEQFF
J: TRBJ1-3; V: TRBV2; length: 14; CDR3: CASSGDRAGNTIYF
J: TRBJ2-7; V: TRBV28; length: 15; CDR3: CASSPGPLKAYEQYF
J: TRBJ2-5; V: TRBV20-1; length: 11; CDR3: CTGVYQETQYF
J: TRBJ2-7; V: TRBV27; length: 15; CDR3: CASSFKLAGSYEQYF
J: TRBJ2-4; V: TRBV7-8; length: 14; CDR3: CASSPDGRQNIQYF
J: TRBJ1-3; V: TRBV5-1; length: 17; CDR3: CASSQHERESAGNTIYF
J: TRBJ1-2; V: TRBV4-1; length: 19; CDR3: CASSPIAARVGQGAIGYTF
J: TRBJ2-3; V: TRBV29-1; length: 18; CDR3: CSVGAGTGTLRSTDTQYF
J: TRBJ1-5; V: TRBV15; length: 14; CDR3: CATSGTGDNQPQHF
J: TRBJ2-1; V: TRBV10-3; length: 13; CDR3: CAVLAGGYNEQFF
J: TRBJ2-7; V: TRBV9; length: 16; CDR3: CASSVGTSGRTSEQYF
J: TRBJ2-7; V: TRBV10-2; length: 13; CDR3: CASSDPGSHEQYF
J: TRBJ2-4; V: TRBV19; length: 13; CDR3: CATRGLAKNIQYF
J: TRBJ1-5; V: TRBV5-8; length: 16; CDR3: CASSQSPRASNQPQHF
J: TRBJ2-3; V: TRBV13; length: 13; CDR3: CASSLEGSDTQYF
J: TRBJ2-1; V: TRBV12-5; length: 11; CDR3: CASGTYNEQFF
J: TRBJ2-2; V: TRBV5-4; length: 12; CDR3: CASSTGTGELFF
J: TRBJ1-1; V: TRBV28; length: 16; CDR3: CASNIDSSYLNTEAFF
J: TRBJ2-7; V: TRBV5-4; length: 15; CDR3: CASSLIEAASYEQYF
J: TRBJ2-2; V: TRBV15; length: 16; CDR3: CATSRPWTGGTGELFF
J: TRBJ2-1; V: TRBV4-1; length: 15; CDR3: CASSQGRHSGNEQFF
J: TRBJ1-2; V: TRBV6-5; length: 16; CDR3: CASSYSASGGIEGYTF
J: TRBJ1-2; V: TRBV5-4; length: 17; CDR3: CASSLLGQGPANYGYTF
J: TRBJ2-5; V: TRBV19; length: 15; CDR3: CASSLALAEQETQYF
J: TRBJ2-7; V: TRBV4-3; length: 15; CDR3: CASSQEKGSYEEQYF
J: TRBJ2-7; V: TRBV4-2; length: 15; CDR3: CASSPRTSGSYEQYF
J: TRBJ2-3; V: TRBV9; length: 17; CDR3: CASSGDPSRLSTDTQYF
J: TRBJ2-4; V: TRBV30; length: 14; CDR3: CAWSTWRQKNIQYF
J: TRBJ2-3; V: TRBV29-1; length: 14; CDR3: CSAWTSGSTDTQYF
J: TRBJ2-7; V: TRBV6-5; length: 14; CDR3: CASSYAGETYEQYF
J: TRBJ2-2; V: TRBV6-1; length: 17; CDR3: CASSGGDRGQNTGELFF
J: TRBJ2-7; V: TRBV11-2; length: 18; CDR3: CASSPPSHIAAKTYEQYF
J: TRBJ2-5; V: TRBV6-5; length: 16; CDR3: CASSYSTGGASETQYF
J: TRBJ2-4; V: TRBV5-6; length: 16; CDR3: CASSWALADSGNIQYF
J: TRBJ2-7; V: TRBV5-6; length: 13; CDR3: CASSLVESYEQYF
J: TRBJ2-3; V: TRBV2; length: 12; CDR3: CASSEATSTQYF
J: TRBJ1-1; V: TRBV7-6; length: 13; CDR3: CASSPGPNTEAFF
J: TRBJ1-5; V: TRBV2; length: 14; CDR3: CASSDAGYNQPQHF
J: TRBJ2-5; V: TRBV27; length: 17; CDR3: CATIPGLAGGPRETQYF
J: TRBJ2-7; V: TRBV6-5; length: 14; CDR3: CASSYSRPIYEQYF
J: TRBJ2-7; V: TRBV10-3; length: 12; CDR3: CAISGSIYEQYF
J: TRBJ1-4; V: TRBV6-1; length: 12; CDR3: CASRQAGEKLFF
J: TRBJ1-1; V: TRBV13; length: 15; CDR3: CASSRYRESRTEAFF
J: TRBJ1-1; V: TRBV29-1; length: 15; CDR3: CSVPTSGKGGTEAFF
J: TRBJ1-1; V: TRBV27; length: 13; CDR3: CASSSLDLTEAFF
J: TRBJ1-5; V: TRBV28; length: 15; CDR3: CASSPLGGGGQPQHF
J: TRBJ2-1; V: TRBV7-9; length: 12; CDR3: CASSLVRNEQFF
J: TRBJ1-1; V: TRBV27; length: 13; CDR3: CASSLSRQGEAFF
J: TRBJ2-1; V: TRBV7-8; length: 17; CDR3: CASSSTSGSYSYNEQFF
J: TRBJ1-5; V: TRBV27; length: 14; CDR3: CASSLLGGGQPQHF
J: TRBJ1-1; V: TRBV5-1; length: 13; CDR3: CASSFRDYADAFF
J: TRBJ2-6; V: TRBV7-9; length: 16; CDR3: CASSLVGSTGANVLTF
J: TRBJ2-1; V: TRBV9; length: 15; CDR3: CASSVGLGSYNEQFF
J: TRBJ2-1; V: TRBV7-3; length: 15; CDR3: CASRLTPGLDNEQFF
J: TRBJ2-3; V: TRBV5-1; length: 12; CDR3: CASSSSWDTQYF